The entry below gives a single T cell receptor beta chain sequence along with its context. The antigen is not known. This record belongs to a study of cytomegalovirus exposure and HLA in healthy donors. Study conclusions and caveats: A later analysis found most CMV-associated TCR beta chains apparently HLA-restricted.

The germline V gene has CDR1 KGHSH and CDR2 LQKENI. Trimming at V came to 1 base and at J to 5 bases, leaving 4 bases not matched to a gene. The CDR3 length is 15 residues. Primers included in the PCR were 60 Vbeta and 13 Jbeta primers. Sequencing used immunoSEQ multiplex PCR; TCRdb keeps in-frame clones, though not all of them. The sample has roughly 150,000 clones; over 60% are singletons. This chain uses TRBV18 with TRBJ1-1, with 10 bases lining up with TRBD1. This sequence was found in a woman younger than 30 in good health and CMV-seronegative. Sequenced input: PBMCs. This CDR3 is CASSPLDRGRTEAFF. The DNA for the CDR3 is TGTGCCAGCTCACCACTTGACAGGGGGCGAACTGAAGCTTTCTTT.